This TCR beta chain was identified in a study of shared clonotypes between healthy human individuals. About the study: Three plates each covered CD4 naive and memory; CD8 naive two, CD8 memory one. Study outcomes and limitations: Naive subsets, compared against memory subsets, generally had larger estimated richness values.

Original processing methods: With immunoSEQ giving junction-only sequences and no quality scores, filtering differed. Measured with immunoSEQ multiplex PCR; TCRdb has only the in-frame clones, and not every one. Clone size and V and J calls were adopted from that table, with D and trimming inferred from the DNA. Of under 2,500,000 clones listed, 90% to 97% are singletons. The V gene's germline CDR1 is SGHRS and CDR2 YFSETQ. This CDR3 is 15 amino acids long. The V end lost 3 bases, the J end lost 4 bases, and 16 bases lay between the germline ends. As to this clone: Antigen unknown.

A CD45RA-negative memory subset and a CD45RA+ naive subset were separated from the CD4+ cells. The sequence came from a man between 18 and 35 years old in good health. The specimen was naive CD4+ T cells sorted from blood. Subset reported: CD45RA+ positively selected. The rearrangement links TRBV5-1 to TRBJ1-2; a possible D gene is TRBD1 (6 bases). For the CDR3, the DNA is TGCGCCAGCAGCTCCGACAGGCCGGTAGGCTATGGCTACACCTTC. This gives the protein CASSSDRPVGYGYTF. Full variable domain (rest looked up from reference TRBV5-1 and TRBJ1-2): KAGVTQTPRYLIKTRGQQVTLSCSPISGHRSVSWYQQTPGQGLQFLFEYFSETQRNKGNFPGRFSGRQFSNSRSEMNVSTLELGDSALYLCASSSDRPVGYGYTFGSGTRLTVV.